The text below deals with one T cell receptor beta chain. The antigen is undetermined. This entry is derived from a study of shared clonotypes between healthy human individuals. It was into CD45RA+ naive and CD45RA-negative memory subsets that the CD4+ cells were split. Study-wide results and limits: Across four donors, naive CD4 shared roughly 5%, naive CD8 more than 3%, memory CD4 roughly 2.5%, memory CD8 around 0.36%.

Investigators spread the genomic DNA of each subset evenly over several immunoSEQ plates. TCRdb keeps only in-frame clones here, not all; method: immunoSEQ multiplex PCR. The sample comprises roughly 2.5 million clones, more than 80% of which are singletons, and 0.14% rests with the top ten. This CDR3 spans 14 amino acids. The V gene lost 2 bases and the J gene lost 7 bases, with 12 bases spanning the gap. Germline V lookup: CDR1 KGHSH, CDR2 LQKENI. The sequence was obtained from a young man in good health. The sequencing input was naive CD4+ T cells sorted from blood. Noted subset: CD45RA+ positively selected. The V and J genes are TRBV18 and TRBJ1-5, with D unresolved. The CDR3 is CASSPSGVAQPQHF. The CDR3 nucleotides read TGTGCCAGCTCACCATCGGGTGTGGCACAGCCCCAGCATTTT.